A selection of T cell receptor beta chains follows, all from one sample in a study of shared clonotypes between healthy human individuals. Assay: immunoSEQ multiplex PCR; the TCRdb copy retains only in-frame clones and omits some. The table shows roughly 2,000,000 clones, with roughly 95% occurring only once. The sequenced sample was naive CD8+ T cells sorted from blood. The receptor source for this set is a man aged 18 to 30 in good health. Each CDR3 is given with its conserved first and last residue. The D gene is left open where the match is weak. Expanded clones are given a class, and other clones once, few, many or no size at all.

13 NA TRBJ2-1 TRBV29-1 NA CSVVPVSYNEQFF TGCAGCGTTGTCCCGGTCTCCTACAATGAGCAGTTCTTC
11 NA TRBJ2-3 TRBV30 TRBD2 CAWSVNGTKYF TGTGCCTGGAGTGTAAACGGGACTAAGTATTTT
17 NA TRBJ2-3 TRBV7-9 NA CASSLRGGEGNTDTQYF TGTGCCAGCAGCCTCAGGGGCGGAGAGGGAAACACAGATACGCAGTATTTT
13 NA TRBJ2-5 TRBV5-4 TRBD1 CASSSDRGETQYF TGTGCCAGCAGCTCTGACAGGGGAGAGACCCAGTACTTC
15 once TRBJ2-1 TRBV29-1 TRBD2 CSVVGREGHYNEQFF TGCAGCGTTGTAGGGAGGGAGGGCCATTATAATGAGCAGTTCTTC
15 NA TRBJ1-2 TRBV7-2 TRBD1 CASSPPEGQGRGYTF TGTGCCAGCAGCCCCCCCGAGGGACAGGGTCGAGGCTACACCTTC
15 NA TRBJ2-7 TRBV29-1 TRBD1 CSVGRVATGAYEQYF TGCAGCGTTGGAAGGGTGGCAACAGGGGCCTACGAGCAGTACTTC
14 NA TRBJ2-3 TRBV19 TRBD2 CASSTLAGGDTQYF TGTGCCAGTAGTACCCTAGCGGGGGGAGATACGCAGTATTTT
15 NA TRBJ2-2 TRBV5-1 NA CASSFLGPHTGELFF TGCGCCAGCAGCTTTTTGGGGCCGCACACCGGGGAGCTGTTTTTT
14 once TRBJ2-7 TRBV28 TRBD2 CASSFERDSYEQYF TGTGCCAGCAGTTTTGAGCGGGACTCCTACGAGCAGTACTTC
15 once TRBJ1-1 TRBV28 TRBD1 CASSLWTGGYTEAFF TGTGCCAGCAGTTTATGGACAGGGGGCTACACTGAAGCTTTCTTT
15 NA TRBJ2-2 TRBV9 NA CASSVEDLNTGELFF TGTGCCAGCAGCGTAGAGGACTTGAACACCGGGGAGCTGTTTTTT
18 NA TRBJ2-7 TRBV7-9 TRBD2 CASSSPRLAGVTYDEQYF TGTGCCAGCAGCTCCCCCCGACTAGCGGGAGTGACCTACGACGAGCAGTACTTC
16 NA TRBJ1-2 TRBV4-1 NA CASSQVGQGPLRGYTF TGCGCCAGCAGCCAAGTTGGGCAGGGCCCCCTCAGGGGCTACACCTTC
16 few TRBJ2-7 TRBV28 TRBD2 CASSFKRGAAAYEQYF TGTGCCAGCAGTTTTAAGCGGGGGGCGGCCGCCTACGAGCAGTACTTC
14 once TRBJ2-5 TRBV27 TRBD1 CASTSRGQGETQYF TGTGCCAGCACCTCCCGGGGACAGGGGGAGACCCAGTACTTC
12 NA TRBJ2-5 TRBV7-2 TRBD1 CASSLASGGQDF TGTGCCAGCAGCTTAGCGTCAGGGGGCCAAGACTTC
13 NA TRBJ2-7 TRBV11-2 NA CASSLDRDYEQYF TGTGCCAGCAGCTTGGACAGAGACTACGAGCAGTACTTC
15 NA TRBJ1-3 TRBV18 NA CASSPPAESENTIYF TGTGCCAGCTCACCACCGGCAGAGTCCGAAAACACCATATATTTT
12 NA TRBJ1-1 TRBV27 NA CASSPLGTEAFF TGTGCCAGCAGTCCCCTGGGGACTGAAGCTTTCTTT
16 NA TRBJ2-3 TRBV7-6 NA CASSPGTSSGTDTQYF TGTGCCAGCAGCCCAGGAACTAGCTCTGGCACAGATACGCAGTATTTT
15 NA TRBJ2-7 TRBV19 TRBD1 CASRSTGTGGFEQYF TGTGCCAGTAGATCAACCGGGACAGGGGGCTTCGAGCAGTACTTC
13 NA TRBJ2-7 TRBV6-6 NA CASSYSEEYEQYF TGTGCCAGCAGTTACTCGGAGGAGTACGAGCAGTACTTC
13 NA TRBJ2-2 TRBV5-4 NA CASSFSLAGELFF TGTGCCAGCAGCTTTTCCCTTGCGGGGGAGCTGTTTTTT
15 NA TRBJ2-7 TRBV2 TRBD1 CASNTPGTGYYEQYF TGTGCCAGCAACACCCCCGGGACAGGGTACTACGAGCAGTACTTC
17 NA TRBJ1-2 TRBV7-9 NA CASSLGGGGRTDYGYTF TGTGCCAGCAGCTTAGGAGGTGGCGGTAGAACTGACTATGGCTACACCTTC
15 NA TRBJ1-2 TRBV7-8 NA CASSPGGESDYGYTF TGTGCCAGCAGCCCCGGCGGGGAGTCGGACTATGGCTACACCTTC
16 NA TRBJ2-3 TRBV13 NA CASSLGSRGTTDTQYF TGTGCCAGCAGCTTAGGCAGTAGGGGAACCACAGATACGCAGTATTTT
13 NA TRBJ2-7 TRBV7-2 NA CASSFGVLNGQYF TGTGCCAGCAGCTTCGGGGTATTGAACGGGCAGTACTTC